Listed below are T cell receptor beta chains from one sample, sequenced in a study of T cells after yellow fever vaccination. MiXCR, applied by TCRdb to the 5' RACE reads, yields one record per CDR3 protein. The data show about 320,000 distinct CDR3 sequences, about 10% seen once. The sample in question was CD4+ T cells sorted from PBMCs, obtained 45 days after the yellow fever booster vaccination. The receptor source for this set is a man between 18 and 35 years old who received the YFV17D yellow fever vaccine. Both conserved end residues are part of each CDR3. The order of the fields is J gene, D gene, V gene, clone size, CDR3 protein, CDR3 DNA. D genes are given only for firm matches. Expanded clones get a size class; other rows say once, few or many, or leave the size out.

TRBJ1-2,.,TRBV20-1,few,CSARWAGDYGYTF,TGCAGTGCTAGATGGGCAGGGGACTATGGCTACACCTTC
TRBJ1-2,.,TRBV5-1,.,CASTPGGWGQVYTF,TGCGCCAGCACCCCTGGAGGGTGGGGACAAGTCTACACCTTC
TRBJ2-7,.,TRBV12-3/TRBV12-4,many,CASSFRRGDEQYF,TGTGCCAGCAGTTTCCGGCGGGGAGATGAGCAGTACTTC
TRBJ2-1,.,TRBV27,.,CASSFGGGSYNEQFF,TGTGCCAGCAGCTTTGGAGGGGGCTCCTACAATGAGCAGTTCTTC
TRBJ2-5,TRBD1,TRBV6-4,few,CASSDHRRRQGQETQYF,TGTGCCAGCAGTGACCACCGAAGAAGACAGGGGCAAGAGACCCAGTACTTC
TRBJ1-2,.,TRBV4-3,.,CASSQGSGDYGYTF,TGCGCCAGCAGCCAAGGCTCAGGAGACTATGGCTACACCTTC
TRBJ1-2,TRBD1,TRBV6-2/TRBV6-3,.,CASVGQGAEGYTF,TGTGCCAGCGTGGGCCAGGGGGCAGAAGGCTACACCTTC
TRBJ1-6,TRBD1,TRBV5-1,few,CASSLDYDRGPYNSPLHF,TGCGCCAGCAGCTTGGATTATGACAGGGGGCCTTATAATTCACCCCTCCACTTT
TRBJ1-3,.,TRBV4-1,many,CASSQDGNTIYF,TGCGCCAGCAGCCAAGACGGAAACACCATATATTTT
TRBJ2-4,.,TRBV4-1,many,CASSQDRWNIQYF,TGCGCCAGCAGCCAAGATAGGTGGAACATTCAGTACTTC
TRBJ2-2,.,TRBV4-1,few,CASSHPSGTGELFF,TGCGCCAGCAGCCATCCCTCGGGGACCGGGGAGCTGTTTTTT
TRBJ1-4,.,TRBV29-1,.,CSVARGSSEKLFF,TGCAGCGTTGCTCGGGGGTCTAGTGAAAAACTGTTTTTT
TRBJ1-5,.,TRBV7-2,.,CASSLAPGEEPQHF,TGTGCCAGCAGCTTAGCGCCAGGGGAGGAGCCCCAGCATTTT
TRBJ2-5,TRBD2,TRBV4-2,many,CASSQGSGEETQYF,TGTGCCAGCAGCCAAGGTAGCGGGGAAGAGACCCAGTACTTC
TRBJ2-2,.,TRBV7-2,.,CASSFDARGELFF,TGTGCCAGCAGCTTCGATGCAAGGGGGGAGCTGTTTTTT
TRBJ2-7,.,TRBV20-1,few,CSARADSSYEQYF,TGCAGTGCTAGAGCGGACAGTTCCTACGAGCAGTACTTC
TRBJ1-2,.,TRBV30,.,CAWSVGAGGYTF,TGTGCCTGGAGTGTTGGAGCGGGGGGCTACACCTTC
TRBJ2-5,TRBD2,TRBV5-1,many,CASSLEGLAEETQYF,TGCGCCAGCAGCTTGGAGGGTCTAGCGGAAGAGACCCAGTACTTC
TRBJ2-5,TRBD2,TRBV5-4,.,CASSFGLADQETQYF,TGTGCCAGCAGCTTCGGACTAGCGGACCAAGAGACCCAGTACTTC
TRBJ2-6,.,TRBV12-3/TRBV12-4,few,CASTPGGAGANVLTF,TGTGCCAGCACCCCGGGCGGGGCTGGGGCCAACGTCCTGACTTTC
TRBJ2-5,.,TRBV12-3/TRBV12-4,many,CASSWEGETQYF,TGTGCCAGCAGCTGGGAAGGGGAGACCCAGTACTTC
TRBJ1-5,.,TRBV12-3/TRBV12-4,.,CASSTGWNQPQHF,TGTGCCAGCAGTACCGGGTGGAATCAGCCCCAGCATTTT
TRBJ2-3,.,TRBV2,.,CASSDVVAQYF,TGTGCCAGCAGTGATGTGGTGGCGCAGTATTTT
TRBJ2-2,.,TRBV7-8,.,CASSLVLGGTGELFF,TGTGCCAGCAGCTTAGTACTAGGGGGGACCGGGGAGCTGTTTTTT
TRBJ2-5,.,TRBV29-1,many,CSVEDTGRVETQYF,TGCAGCGTTGAAGATACCGGACGGGTAGAGACCCAGTACTTC
TRBJ2-2,.,TRBV6-5,.,CASSYPSKTGELFF,TGTGCCAGCAGTTATCCCTCGAAGACCGGGGAGCTGTTTTTT
TRBJ2-5,.,TRBV20-1,few,CSAIQHRETQYF,TGCAGTGCTATCCAACATCGGGAGACCCAGTACTTC